The rows below give T cell receptor beta chains drawn from one sample of a study of cytomegalovirus exposure and HLA in healthy donors. Sequenced by immunoSEQ multiplex PCR; TCRdb stores in-frame clones only, minus some. Of fewer than 90,000 clones listed, around three quarters are singletons. Sequencing was done on a sample of PBMCs. The receptors stem from a woman in her 50s in good health and CMV-seropositive. Each CDR3 is given with its conserved first and last residue. A D gene is named only where the DNA matches it firmly. Rows give clone size only sometimes, using once, few, many, or a class for an expanded clone.

v_gene: TRBV6-1
abundance: .
j_gene: TRBJ1-5
d_gene: TRBD1
CDR3aa: CASSKGQGVLDQPQHF
CDR3nt: TGTGCCAGCAGTAAAGGACAGGGGGTATTGGATCAGCCCCAGCATTTT

v_gene: TRBV18
abundance: .
j_gene: TRBJ1-5
d_gene: .
CDR3aa: CASSLKRGSGQPQHF
CDR3nt: TGTGCCAGCTCCTTGAAGAGGGGGTCGGGGCAGCCCCAGCATTTT

v_gene: TRBV5-1
abundance: .
j_gene: TRBJ1-3
d_gene: .
CDR3aa: CASSPTSGGTSGNTIYF
CDR3nt: TGCGCCAGCAGCCCTACCTCGGGGGGGACCTCTGGAAACACCATATATTTT

v_gene: TRBV7-6
abundance: once
j_gene: TRBJ2-7
d_gene: .
CDR3aa: CASSLGQSEQYF
CDR3nt: TGTGCCAGCAGCTTAGGACAGTCCGAGCAGTACTTC

v_gene: TRBV27
abundance: .
j_gene: TRBJ2-7
d_gene: TRBD1
CDR3aa: CASRGQSSSYEQYF
CDR3nt: TGTGCCAGCAGGGGACAGTCGAGCTCCTACGAGCAGTACTTC

v_gene: TRBV13
abundance: .
j_gene: TRBJ2-7
d_gene: .
CDR3aa: CASSPPRVGVAVGYEQYF
CDR3nt: TGTGCCAGCAGCCCACCCCGTGTAGGGGTAGCTGTTGGCTACGAGCAGTACTTC

v_gene: TRBV6-5
abundance: .
j_gene: TRBJ2-1
d_gene: .
CDR3aa: CASSPGRPDSYEQFF
CDR3nt: TGTGCCAGCAGTCCTGGACGGCCGGACTCCTATGAGCAGTTCTTC

v_gene: TRBV11-2
abundance: .
j_gene: TRBJ2-1
d_gene: TRBD1
CDR3aa: CASSLFGTGAYNEQFF
CDR3nt: TGTGCCAGCAGCCTTTTCGGGACAGGAGCCTACAATGAGCAGTTCTTC

v_gene: TRBV6-1
abundance: .
j_gene: TRBJ2-7
d_gene: .
CDR3aa: CASSRGYHEQYF
CDR3nt: TGTGCCAGCAGCCGGGGGTACCACGAGCAGTACTTC

v_gene: TRBV30
abundance: .
j_gene: TRBJ1-2
d_gene: .
CDR3aa: CAWSRGGFGYTF
CDR3nt: TGTGCCTGGAGTCGGGGAGGGTTCGGCTACACCTTC

v_gene: TRBV9
abundance: .
j_gene: TRBJ2-6
d_gene: .
CDR3aa: CASSATKTAGANVLTF
CDR3nt: TGTGCCAGCAGCGCTACCAAGACTGCTGGGGCCAACGTCCTGACTTTC

v_gene: TRBV4-3
abundance: .
j_gene: TRBJ2-7
d_gene: TRBD2
CDR3aa: CASSQDLWRGSGGAYEQYF
CDR3nt: TGCGCCAGCAGCCAAGATCTTTGGAGGGGATCGGGGGGGGCTTACGAGCAGTACTTC

v_gene: TRBV10-3
abundance: few
j_gene: TRBJ1-1
d_gene: .
CDR3aa: CAILDGRNTEAFF
CDR3nt: TGTGCCATCCTTGATGGGAGGAACACTGAAGCTTTCTTT

v_gene: TRBV5-1
abundance: .
j_gene: TRBJ1-3
d_gene: .
CDR3aa: CASSLDSPGSGNTIYF
CDR3nt: TGCGCCAGCAGCTTGGATTCCCCCGGCTCTGGAAACACCATATATTTT

v_gene: TRBV5-6
abundance: .
j_gene: TRBJ2-3
d_gene: TRBD1
CDR3aa: CASSPPRDSYTDTQYF
CDR3nt: TGTGCCAGCAGTCCGCCCCGGGACAGCTACACAGATACGCAGTATTTT

v_gene: TRBV29-1
abundance: .
j_gene: TRBJ2-1
d_gene: TRBD2
CDR3aa: CSALGPSGANEQFF
CDR3nt: TGCAGTGCGTTAGGGCCTAGCGGGGCCAATGAGCAGTTCTTC

v_gene: TRBV18
abundance: .
j_gene: TRBJ1-4
d_gene: .
CDR3aa: CASSPSQATNEKLFF
CDR3nt: TGTGCCAGCTCACCCAGCCAGGCGACAAATGAAAAACTGTTTTTT

v_gene: TRBV19
abundance: .
j_gene: TRBJ1-5
d_gene: .
CDR3aa: CASSTGVTPNQPQHF
CDR3nt: TGTGCCAGTAGTACAGGGGTAACACCAAATCAGCCCCAGCATTTT

v_gene: TRBV7-9
abundance: .
j_gene: TRBJ1-1
d_gene: TRBD1
CDR3aa: CASSGGTGTQAFF
CDR3nt: TGTGCCAGCAGCGGGGGGACAGGGACCCAAGCTTTCTTT

v_gene: TRBV6-6
abundance: .
j_gene: TRBJ2-1
d_gene: .
CDR3aa: CASGGPLYNEQFF
CDR3nt: TGTGCCAGCGGGGGCCCCCTCTACAATGAGCAGTTCTTC

v_gene: TRBV2
abundance: few
j_gene: TRBJ2-1
d_gene: TRBD2
CDR3aa: CASTQGQRGNYNEQFF
CDR3nt: TGTGCCAGCACCCAAGGGCAGCGGGGTAACTACAATGAGCAGTTCTTC

v_gene: TRBV7-2
abundance: .
j_gene: TRBJ1-4
d_gene: .
CDR3aa: CASSLSGGQTVKLFF
CDR3nt: TGTGCCAGCAGCTTATCTGGAGGGCAAACGGTAAAACTGTTTTTT

v_gene: TRBV11-1
abundance: .
j_gene: TRBJ2-5
d_gene: .
CDR3aa: CASSWGRGSETQYF
CDR3nt: TGTGCCAGCAGCTGGGGGCGAGGGAGTGAGACCCAGTACTTC

v_gene: TRBV28
abundance: .
j_gene: TRBJ1-3
d_gene: TRBD1
CDR3aa: CASSFAGGLIRSGQYTIYF
CDR3nt: TGTGCCAGCAGTTTTGCAGGGGGCTTAATACGTTCGGGTCAGTACACCATATATTTT

v_gene: TRBV18
abundance: .
j_gene: TRBJ2-7
d_gene: .
CDR3aa: CASSPNRVSYEQYF
CDR3nt: TGTGCCAGCTCACCGAACAGGGTTTCCTACGAGCAGTACTTC

v_gene: TRBV19
abundance: few
j_gene: TRBJ2-3
d_gene: TRBD2
CDR3aa: CATRTSGLSTDTQYF
CDR3nt: TGTGCCACGAGGACTAGCGGCCTTAGCACAGATACGCAGTATTTT

v_gene: TRBV6-5
abundance: few
j_gene: TRBJ2-3
d_gene: .
CDR3aa: CASRGHSTDTQYF
CDR3nt: TGTGCCAGCAGGGGGCACTCCACAGATACGCAGTATTTT